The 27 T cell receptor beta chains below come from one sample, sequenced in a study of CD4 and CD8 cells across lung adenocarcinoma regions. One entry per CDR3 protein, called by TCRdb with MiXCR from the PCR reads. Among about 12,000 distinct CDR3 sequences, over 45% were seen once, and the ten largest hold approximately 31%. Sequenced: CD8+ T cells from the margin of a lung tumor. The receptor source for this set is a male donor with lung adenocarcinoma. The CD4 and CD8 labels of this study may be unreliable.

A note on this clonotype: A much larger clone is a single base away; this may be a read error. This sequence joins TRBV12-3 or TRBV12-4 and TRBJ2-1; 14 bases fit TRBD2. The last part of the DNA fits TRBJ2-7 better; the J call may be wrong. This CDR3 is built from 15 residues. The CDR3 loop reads CASSPGTSGSNEQYF. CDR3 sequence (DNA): TGTGCCAGCAGCCCGGGGACTAGCGGGAGCAATGAGCAGTACTTC.

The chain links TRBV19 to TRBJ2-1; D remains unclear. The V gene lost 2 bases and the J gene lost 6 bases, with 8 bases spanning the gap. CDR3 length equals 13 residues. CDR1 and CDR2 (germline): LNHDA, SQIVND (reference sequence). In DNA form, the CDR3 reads TGTGCCAGTAGTATAAAAGTACGCAATGAGCAGTTCTTC. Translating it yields CASSIKVRNEQFF.

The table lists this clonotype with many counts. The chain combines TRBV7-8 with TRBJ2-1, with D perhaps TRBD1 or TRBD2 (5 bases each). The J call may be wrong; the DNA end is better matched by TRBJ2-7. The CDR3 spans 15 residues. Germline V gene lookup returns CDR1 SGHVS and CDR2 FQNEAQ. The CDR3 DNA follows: TGTGCCAGCAGCTTAGTGTTCGGGGCACCTAAGGAGCAGTACTTC. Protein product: CASSLVFGAPKEQYF.

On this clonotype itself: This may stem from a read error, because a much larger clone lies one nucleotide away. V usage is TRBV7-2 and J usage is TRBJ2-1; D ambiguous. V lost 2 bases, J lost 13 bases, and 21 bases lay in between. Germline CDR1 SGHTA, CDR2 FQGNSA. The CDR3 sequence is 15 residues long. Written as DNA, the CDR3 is TGTGCCAGCAGCTTAATCCAGCTCCCCGGAGAGACCCAGTTCTTC. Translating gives CASSLIQLPGETQFF.

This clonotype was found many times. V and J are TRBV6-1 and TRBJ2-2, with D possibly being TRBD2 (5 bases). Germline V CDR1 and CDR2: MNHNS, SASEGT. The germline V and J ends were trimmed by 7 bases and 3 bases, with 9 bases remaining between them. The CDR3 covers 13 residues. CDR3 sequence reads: CASIPGDTGELFF. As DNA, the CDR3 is TGTGCCAGCATTCCCGGGGACACCGGGGAGCTGTTTTTT.

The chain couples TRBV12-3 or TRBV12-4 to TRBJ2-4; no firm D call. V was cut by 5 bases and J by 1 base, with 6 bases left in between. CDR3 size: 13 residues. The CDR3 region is CASSPTAKNIQYF. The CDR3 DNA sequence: TGTGCCAGCAGTCCCACCGCCAAAAACATTCAGTACTTC.

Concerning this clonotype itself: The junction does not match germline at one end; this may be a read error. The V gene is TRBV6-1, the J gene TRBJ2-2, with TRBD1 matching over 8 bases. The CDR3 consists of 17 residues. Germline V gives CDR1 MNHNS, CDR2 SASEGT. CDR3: CASSPTQGAVNTGALYF. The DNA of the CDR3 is TGTGCCAGCAGCCCGACCCAGGGGGCCGTGAACACCGGGGCGCTGTATTTT.

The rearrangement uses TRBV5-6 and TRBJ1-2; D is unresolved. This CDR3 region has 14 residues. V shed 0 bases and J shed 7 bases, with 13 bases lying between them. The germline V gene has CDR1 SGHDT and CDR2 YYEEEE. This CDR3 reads CASSLAGAGPGYTF. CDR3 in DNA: TGTGCCAGCAGCTTGGCCGGAGCCGGGCCTGGCTACACCTTC.

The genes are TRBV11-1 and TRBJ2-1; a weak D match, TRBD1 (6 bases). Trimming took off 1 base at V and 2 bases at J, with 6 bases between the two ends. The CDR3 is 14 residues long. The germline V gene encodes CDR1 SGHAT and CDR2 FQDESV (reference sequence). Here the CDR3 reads CASSLDRAYNEQFF. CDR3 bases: TGTGCCAGCAGCTTAGACAGGGCCTACAATGAGCAGTTCTTC.

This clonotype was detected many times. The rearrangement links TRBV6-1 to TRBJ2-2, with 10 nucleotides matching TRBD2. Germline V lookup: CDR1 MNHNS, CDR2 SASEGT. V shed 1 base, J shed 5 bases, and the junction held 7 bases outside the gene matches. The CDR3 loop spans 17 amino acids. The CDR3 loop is CASSEGSLAGVTGELFF. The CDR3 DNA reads TGTGCCAGCAGTGAAGGAAGCCTAGCGGGAGTGACCGGGGAGCTGTTTTTT.

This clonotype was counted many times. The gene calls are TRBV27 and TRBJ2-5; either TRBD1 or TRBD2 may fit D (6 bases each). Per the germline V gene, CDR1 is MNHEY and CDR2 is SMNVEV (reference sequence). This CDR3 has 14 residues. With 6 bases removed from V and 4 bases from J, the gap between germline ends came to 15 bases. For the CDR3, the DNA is TGTGCCAGCAGAAGGGGGGTAAAGGGAGAGACCCAGTACTTC. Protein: CASRRGVKGETQYF.

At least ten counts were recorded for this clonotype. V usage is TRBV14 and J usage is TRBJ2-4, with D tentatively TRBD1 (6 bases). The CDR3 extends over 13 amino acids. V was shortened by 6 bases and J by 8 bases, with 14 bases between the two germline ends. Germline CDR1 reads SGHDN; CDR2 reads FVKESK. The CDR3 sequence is CASSNRAMDIQYF. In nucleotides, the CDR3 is TGTGCCAGCAGTAACAGGGCCATGGACATTCAGTACTTC.

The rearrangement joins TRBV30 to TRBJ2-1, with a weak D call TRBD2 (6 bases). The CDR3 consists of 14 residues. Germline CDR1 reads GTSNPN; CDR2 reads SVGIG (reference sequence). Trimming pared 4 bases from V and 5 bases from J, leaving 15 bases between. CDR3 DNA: TGTGCCTGGACGGGACTCCTGACAAACAATGAGCAGTTCTTC. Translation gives CAWTGLLTNNEQFF.

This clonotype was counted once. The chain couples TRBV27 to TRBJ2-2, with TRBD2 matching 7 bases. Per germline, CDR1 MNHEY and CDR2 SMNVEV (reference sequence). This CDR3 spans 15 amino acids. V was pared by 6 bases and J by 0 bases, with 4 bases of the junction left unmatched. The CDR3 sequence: CASSLAVANTGELFF. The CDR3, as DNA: TGTGCCAGCAGCCTAGCGGTTGCGAACACCGGGGAGCTGTTTTTT.

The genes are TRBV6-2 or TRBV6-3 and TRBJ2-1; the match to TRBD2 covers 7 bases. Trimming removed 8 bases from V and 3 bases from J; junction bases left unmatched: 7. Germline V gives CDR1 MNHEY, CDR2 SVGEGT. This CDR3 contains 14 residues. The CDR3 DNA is TGTGCCAGCCGTTCCGGGGGGTTCTACAATGAGCAGTTCTTC. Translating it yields CASRSGGFYNEQFF.

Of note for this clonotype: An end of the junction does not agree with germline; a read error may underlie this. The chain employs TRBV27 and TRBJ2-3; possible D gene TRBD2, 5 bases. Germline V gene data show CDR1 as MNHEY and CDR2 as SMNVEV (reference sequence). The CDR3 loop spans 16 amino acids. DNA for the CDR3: TGTGCCAGCAGTGCACGAGTAGCGCGAGACAAAGATACGCAGTATTTC. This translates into CASSARVARDKDTQYF.

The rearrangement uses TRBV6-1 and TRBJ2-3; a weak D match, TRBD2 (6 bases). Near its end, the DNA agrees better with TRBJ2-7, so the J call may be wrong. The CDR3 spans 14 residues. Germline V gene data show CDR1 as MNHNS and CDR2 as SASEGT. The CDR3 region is CASRAGWGKDTQYF. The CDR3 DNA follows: TGTGCCAGCAGGGCGGGGTGGGGCAAAGATACGCAGTACTTC.

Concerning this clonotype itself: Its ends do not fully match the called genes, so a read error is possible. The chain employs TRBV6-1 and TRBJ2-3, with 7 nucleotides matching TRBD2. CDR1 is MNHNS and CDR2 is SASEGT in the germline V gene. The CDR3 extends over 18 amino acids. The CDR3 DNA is TGTGCCAGCAGTGAAGTGGGGACTGGGGGGAGGGACCCAGATACGCAGTACTTT. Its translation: CASSEVGTGGRDPDTQYF.

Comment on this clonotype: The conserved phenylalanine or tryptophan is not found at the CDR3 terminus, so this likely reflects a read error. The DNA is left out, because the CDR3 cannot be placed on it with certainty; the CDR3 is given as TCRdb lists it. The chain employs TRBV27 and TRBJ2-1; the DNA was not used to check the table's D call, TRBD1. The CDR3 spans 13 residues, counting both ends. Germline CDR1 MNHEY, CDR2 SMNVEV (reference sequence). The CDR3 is CASSGRGKKTQLS.

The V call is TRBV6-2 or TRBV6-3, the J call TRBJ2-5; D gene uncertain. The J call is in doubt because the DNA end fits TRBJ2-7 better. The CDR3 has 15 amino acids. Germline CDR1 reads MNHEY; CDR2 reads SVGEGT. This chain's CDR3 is CASSPLRETYYEQYF. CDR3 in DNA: TGTGCCAGCAGTCCTCTCCGCGAGACCTACTACGAGCAGTACTTC.

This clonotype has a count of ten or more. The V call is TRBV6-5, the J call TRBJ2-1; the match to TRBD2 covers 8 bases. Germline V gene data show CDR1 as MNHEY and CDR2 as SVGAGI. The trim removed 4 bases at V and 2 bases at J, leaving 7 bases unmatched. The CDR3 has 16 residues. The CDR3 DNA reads TGTGCCAGCAGTTCCACGGGAGGGGGGACCTACAATGAGCAGTTCTTC. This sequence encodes CASSSTGGGTYNEQFF.

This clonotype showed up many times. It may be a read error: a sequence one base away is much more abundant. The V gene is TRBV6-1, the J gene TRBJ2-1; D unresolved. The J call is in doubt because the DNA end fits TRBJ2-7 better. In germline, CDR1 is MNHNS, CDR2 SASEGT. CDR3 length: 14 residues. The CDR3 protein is CASSVSSSYNEQYF. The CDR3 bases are TGTGCCAGCAGCGTAAGCAGCTCCTACAATGAGCAGTACTTC.

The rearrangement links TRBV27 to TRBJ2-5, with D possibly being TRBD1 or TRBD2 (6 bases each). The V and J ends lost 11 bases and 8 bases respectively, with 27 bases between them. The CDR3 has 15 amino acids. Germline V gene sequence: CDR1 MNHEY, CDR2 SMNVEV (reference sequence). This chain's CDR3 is CAGGLGGRGGNTQYF. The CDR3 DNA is TGTGCCGGCGGTTTGGGGGGCCGTGGCGGGAACACCCAGTACTTC.

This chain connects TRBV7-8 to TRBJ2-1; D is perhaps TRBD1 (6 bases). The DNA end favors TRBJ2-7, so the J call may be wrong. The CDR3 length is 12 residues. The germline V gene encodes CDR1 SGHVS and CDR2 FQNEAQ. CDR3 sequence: CASSLGDNEQYF. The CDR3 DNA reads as TGTGCCAGCAGCTTAGGGGACAATGAGCAGTACTTC.

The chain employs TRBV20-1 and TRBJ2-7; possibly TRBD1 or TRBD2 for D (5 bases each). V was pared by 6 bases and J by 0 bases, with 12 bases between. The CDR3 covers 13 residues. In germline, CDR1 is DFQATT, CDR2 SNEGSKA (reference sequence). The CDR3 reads CSATGTVSYEQYF. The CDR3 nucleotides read TGCAGTGCGACCGGGACGGTCTCCTACGAGCAGTACTTC.

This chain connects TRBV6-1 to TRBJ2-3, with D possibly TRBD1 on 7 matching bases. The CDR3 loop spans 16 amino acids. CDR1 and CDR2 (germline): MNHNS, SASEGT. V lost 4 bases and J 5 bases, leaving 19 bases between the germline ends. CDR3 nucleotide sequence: TGTGCCAGCAGTGGGGCAGGGGGAGGACCCAAAGATACGCAGTATTTT. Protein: CASSGAGGGPKDTQYF.

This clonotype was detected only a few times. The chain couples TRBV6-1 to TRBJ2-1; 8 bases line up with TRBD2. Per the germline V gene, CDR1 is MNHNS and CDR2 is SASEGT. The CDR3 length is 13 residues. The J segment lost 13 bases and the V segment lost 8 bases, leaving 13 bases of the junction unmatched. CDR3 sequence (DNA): TGTGCCAGCCGAGGGTCCGCCAGCGGGAGACAGTTCTTC. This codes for CASRGSASGRQFF.